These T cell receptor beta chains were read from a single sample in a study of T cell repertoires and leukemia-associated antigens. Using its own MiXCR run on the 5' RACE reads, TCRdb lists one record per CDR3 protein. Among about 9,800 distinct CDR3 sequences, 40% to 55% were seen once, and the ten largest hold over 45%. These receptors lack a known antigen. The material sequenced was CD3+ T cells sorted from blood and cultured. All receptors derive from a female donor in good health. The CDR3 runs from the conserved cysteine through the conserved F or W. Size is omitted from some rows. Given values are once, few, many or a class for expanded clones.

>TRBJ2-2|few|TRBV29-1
CSASRNTGELFF
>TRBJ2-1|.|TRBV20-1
CSASHGDGYNEQSF
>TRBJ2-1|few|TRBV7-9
CASSLFNGQFF
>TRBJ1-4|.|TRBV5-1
CASSFTGQEEKLFF
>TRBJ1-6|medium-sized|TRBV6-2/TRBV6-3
CASSYQRHLRITLHF
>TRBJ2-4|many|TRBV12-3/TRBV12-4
CASSLGPGAKNIQYF
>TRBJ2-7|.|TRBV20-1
CSASGRAIVDEQCF
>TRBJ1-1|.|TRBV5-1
CASSVTGTPGGTEAFF
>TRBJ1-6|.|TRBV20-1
CSARETPGQGSDSPLHF
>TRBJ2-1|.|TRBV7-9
CASSLRPNEQFF
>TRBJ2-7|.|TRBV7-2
CASSLPMLRDGALEQYF
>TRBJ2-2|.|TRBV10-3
CAISEGQSDTGELFF
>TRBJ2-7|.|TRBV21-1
CAGSKGEGATGDCEQYF
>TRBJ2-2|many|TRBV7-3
CASSLTSAGELFF
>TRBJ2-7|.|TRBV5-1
CASSVMGSQYEQYF
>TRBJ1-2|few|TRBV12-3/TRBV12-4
CASSFGGYDYGYTF
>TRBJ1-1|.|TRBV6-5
CASSSQFQAAFF
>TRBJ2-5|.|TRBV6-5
CVSGYSHGGGPETQYF
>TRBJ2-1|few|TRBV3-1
CASSQDKGSGGQFF
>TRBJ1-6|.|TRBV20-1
CSAGVRTGNSPLHF
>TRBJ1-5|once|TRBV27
CASSQCTSGSGNEHF
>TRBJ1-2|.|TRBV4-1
CASSQGGGRGPTLYGYTF
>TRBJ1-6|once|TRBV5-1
CASSLRPTNSPHHF
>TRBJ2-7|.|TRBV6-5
CASSYGHTLYEQYF
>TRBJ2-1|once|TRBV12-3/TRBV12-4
CASSQQGTWGVEQFF
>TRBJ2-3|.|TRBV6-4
CASSAGTTNTDTQYF
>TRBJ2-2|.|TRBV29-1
CSVEVRGRDSGELFF
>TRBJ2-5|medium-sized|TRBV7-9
CASSLPEETQYF
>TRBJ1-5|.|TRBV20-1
CSADPRGRTITEPQHF
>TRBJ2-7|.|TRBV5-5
CASSVSVDRVSYEQYF
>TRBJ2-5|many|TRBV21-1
CASRLVPFQETQYF
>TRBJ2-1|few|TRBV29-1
CSVESGILDEQFF
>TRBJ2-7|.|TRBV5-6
CASSFSISEQYF
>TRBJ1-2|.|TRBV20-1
CSARGIDRGHGYTF
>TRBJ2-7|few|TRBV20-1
CSALSDKGYEQYF
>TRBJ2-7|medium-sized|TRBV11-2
CASSLRDRDSYEQYF
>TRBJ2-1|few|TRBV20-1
CSAKTSGLFQYNEQFF
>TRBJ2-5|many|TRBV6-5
CASRGTEQETQYF
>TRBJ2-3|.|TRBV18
CASSPIRLAGETDTQYF
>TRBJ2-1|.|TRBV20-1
CSARVVAGVGEQFF
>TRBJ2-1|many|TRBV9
CASSVGQGSSEQFF
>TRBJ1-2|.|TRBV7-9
CASSLDRGRGGYTF
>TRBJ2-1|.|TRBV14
CASSPWTDRLQFF
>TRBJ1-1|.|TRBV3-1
CASSQILRTEAFF
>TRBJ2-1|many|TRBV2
CASSEARLDNEQFF
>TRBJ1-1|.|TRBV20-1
CSARPPSMNTEAFF
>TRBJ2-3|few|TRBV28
CASSPLDTQYF
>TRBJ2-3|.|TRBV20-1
CSASRPGLTDTQYF
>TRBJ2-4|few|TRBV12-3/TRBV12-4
CVPDMKGENIQYF
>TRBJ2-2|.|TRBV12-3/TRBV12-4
CASSTKSTGELFF
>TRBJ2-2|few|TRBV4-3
CASSQDRAGGTGELFF